Sequencing of this T cell receptor (beta chain) was carried out in a study of shared T cell receptors in the human thymus. Germline lookup yields CDR1 SGHDN and CDR2 FVKESK. Trimming stripped 0 bases from V and 9 bases from J, with 8 bases between. The CDR3 has 12 residues. Sequencing used immunoSEQ multiplex PCR; TCRdb keeps in-frame clones, though not all of them. This table has under 850,000 clones, around 89% appearing once. The same sample was also used in a study of human thymus T cells. From that paper: Related research described thymic repertoires that were highly overlapping among unrelated individuals.

Sequencing was done on a sample of thymocytes. This receptor was identified in a boy less than two years old with a congenital heart defect. This rearrangement joins TRBV14 to TRBJ1-1, with D uncertain. CDR3 residues: CASSQECSKAFF. The CDR3 DNA reads TGTGCCAGCAGCCAAGAATGTAGCAAAGCTTTCTTT. Using reference TRBV14 and TRBJ1-1 for the parts outside the CDR3, the full variable domain is EAGVTQFPSHSVIEKGQTVTLRCDPISGHDNLYWYRRVMGKEIKFLLHFVKESKQDESGMPNNRFLAERTGGTYSTLKVQPAELEDSGVYFCASSQECSKAFFGQGTRLTVV.